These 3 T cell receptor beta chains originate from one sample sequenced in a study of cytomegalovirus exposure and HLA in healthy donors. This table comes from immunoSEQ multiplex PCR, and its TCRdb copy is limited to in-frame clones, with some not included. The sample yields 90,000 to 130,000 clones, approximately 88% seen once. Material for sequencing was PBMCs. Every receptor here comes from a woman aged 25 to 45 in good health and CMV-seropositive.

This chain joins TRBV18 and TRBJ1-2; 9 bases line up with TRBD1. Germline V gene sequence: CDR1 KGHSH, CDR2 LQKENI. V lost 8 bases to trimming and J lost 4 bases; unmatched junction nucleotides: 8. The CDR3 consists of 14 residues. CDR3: CASRPGQGSYGYTF. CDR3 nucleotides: TGTGCCAGCCGACCGGGACAGGGATCCTATGGCTACACCTTC.

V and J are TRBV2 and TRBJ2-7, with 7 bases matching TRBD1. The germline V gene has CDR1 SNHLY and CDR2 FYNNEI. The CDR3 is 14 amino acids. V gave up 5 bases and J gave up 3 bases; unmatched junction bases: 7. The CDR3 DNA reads TGTGCCAGCAGTTCAGGGACAGCGGACTACGAGCAGTACTTC. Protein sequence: CASSSGTADYEQYF.

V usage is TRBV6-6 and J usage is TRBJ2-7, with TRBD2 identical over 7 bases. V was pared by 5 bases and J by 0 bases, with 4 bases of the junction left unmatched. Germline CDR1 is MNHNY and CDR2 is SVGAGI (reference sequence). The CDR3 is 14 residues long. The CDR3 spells CASSPRDYSYEQYF. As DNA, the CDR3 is TGTGCCAGCAGTCCCCGGGACTACTCCTACGAGCAGTACTTC.